The 3 T cell receptor beta chains below all came from one sample that was sequenced in a study of shared clonotypes between healthy human individuals (TCRdb year 2020). CD8 naive samples were obtained by positive selection for CCR7 among CD45RO-negative cells, yielding a CD45RA+CCR7+ population from which TemRA cells were excluded. The protocol used for the library was the immunoSEQ multiplex PCR assay. Imported from immuneACCESS, the table was reduced by TCRdb to in-frame sequences with V and J called. These copies leave out some clones; in studies compared against another copy, an unresolved V gene accounts for under half, and the cause of the remainder is not known. Across this sample there are 660,000 or so clones, with roughly 96% seen only once. The ten largest clones capture roughly 0.1% of the sample. Material for sequencing was naive CD8+ T cells sorted from blood. The cell subset or site label of this sample denotes: CD45RA+CCR7+. Every receptor here comes from a woman aged 25-40 years in good health.

This rearrangement joins TRBV10-3 to TRBJ1-1; no clear D gene. Trimming took 3 bases from V and 11 from J, leaving 13 bases between them. The length of the CDR3 is 12 residues. In germline, CDR1 is ENHRY, CDR2 SYGVKD. CDR3 protein: CAISEGSLQAFF. The CDR3, as DNA: TGTGCCATCAGTGAAGGCAGCCTCCAGGCTTTCTTT.

The chain is built from TRBV28 and TRBJ2-7, with D possibly matching TRBD2 (6 bases). This CDR3 contains 12 residues. The V and J ends lost 8 bases and 3 bases respectively, with 11 bases between them. Germline lookup yields CDR1 MDHEN and CDR2 SYDVKM. The CDR3 DNA reads as TGTGCCAGCTCACGGGACTTCTACGAGCAGTACTTC. This codes for CASSRDFYEQYF.

V and J are TRBV28 and TRBJ1-3; D unclear. The CDR3 is made up of 14 amino acids. Germline V gene data show CDR1 as MDHEN and CDR2 as SYDVKM. V gave up 6 bases and J gave up 0 bases, with 9 bases separating them. The CDR3 DNA follows: TGTGCCAGCAGAAAGACAAGCTCTGGAAACACCATATATTTT. It encodes CASRKTSSGNTIYF.